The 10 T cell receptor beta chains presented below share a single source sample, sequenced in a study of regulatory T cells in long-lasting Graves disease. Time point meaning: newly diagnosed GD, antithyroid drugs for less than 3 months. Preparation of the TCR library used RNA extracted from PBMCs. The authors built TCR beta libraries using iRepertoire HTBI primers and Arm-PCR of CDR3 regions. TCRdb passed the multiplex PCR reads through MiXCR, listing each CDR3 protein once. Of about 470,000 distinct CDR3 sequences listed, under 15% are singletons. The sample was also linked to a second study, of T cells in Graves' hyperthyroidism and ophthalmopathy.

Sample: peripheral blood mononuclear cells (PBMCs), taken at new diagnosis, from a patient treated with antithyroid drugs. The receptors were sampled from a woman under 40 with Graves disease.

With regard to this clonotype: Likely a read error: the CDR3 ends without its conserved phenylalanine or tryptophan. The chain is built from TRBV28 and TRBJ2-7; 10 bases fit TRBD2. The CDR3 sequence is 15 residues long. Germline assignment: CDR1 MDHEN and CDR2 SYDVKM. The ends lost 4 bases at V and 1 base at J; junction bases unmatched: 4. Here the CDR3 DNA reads TGTGCCAGCAGTTACCAAGCGGGAGGGTCCTACGAGCAGTACTTA. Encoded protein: CASSYQAGGSYEQYL.

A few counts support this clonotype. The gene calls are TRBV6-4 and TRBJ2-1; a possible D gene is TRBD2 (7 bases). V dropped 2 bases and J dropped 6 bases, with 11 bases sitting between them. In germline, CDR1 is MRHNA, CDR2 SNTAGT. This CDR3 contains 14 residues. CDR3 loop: CASSDRGARNEQFF. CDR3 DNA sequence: TGTGCCAGCAGTGACCGGGGGGCGCGCAATGAGCAGTTCTTC.

The CDR3 here is CASSYPGTVSGSSYNEQFF. The CDR3 DNA sequence: TGTGCCAGCAGTTATCCCGGGACAGTTAGCGGGAGCTCCTACAATGAGCAGTTCTTC. This chain connects TRBV12-3 or TRBV12-4 to TRBJ2-1; 9 bases fit TRBD2. V gave up 4 bases and J gave up 0 bases; unmatched junction bases: 13. This CDR3 is built from 19 residues.

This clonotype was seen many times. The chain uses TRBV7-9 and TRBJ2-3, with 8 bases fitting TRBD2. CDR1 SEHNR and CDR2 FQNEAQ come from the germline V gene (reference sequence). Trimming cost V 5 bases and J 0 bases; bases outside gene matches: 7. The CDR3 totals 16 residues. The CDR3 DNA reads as TGTGCCAGCAGCCCTCGACTAGCGAAAAGCACAGATACGCAGTATTTT. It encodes CASSPRLAKSTDTQYF.

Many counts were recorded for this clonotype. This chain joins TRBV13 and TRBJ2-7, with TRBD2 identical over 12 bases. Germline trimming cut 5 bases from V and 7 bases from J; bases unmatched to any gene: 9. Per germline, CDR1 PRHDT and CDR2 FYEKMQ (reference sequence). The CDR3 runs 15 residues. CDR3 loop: CASSPRLAGAGEQYF. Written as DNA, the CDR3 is TGTGCCAGCAGCCCCCGACTAGCGGGAGCAGGGGAGCAGTACTTC.

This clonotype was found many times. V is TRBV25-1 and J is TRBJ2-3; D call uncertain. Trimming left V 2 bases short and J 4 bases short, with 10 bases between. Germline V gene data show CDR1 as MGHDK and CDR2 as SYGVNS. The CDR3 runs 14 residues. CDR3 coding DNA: TGTGCCAGCAGTGAAATTGTACCGGCAGATACGCAGTATTTT. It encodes CASSEIVPADTQYF.

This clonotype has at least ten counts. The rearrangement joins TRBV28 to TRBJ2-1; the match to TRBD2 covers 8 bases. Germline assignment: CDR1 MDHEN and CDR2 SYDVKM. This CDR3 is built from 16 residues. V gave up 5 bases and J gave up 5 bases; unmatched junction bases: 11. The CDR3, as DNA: TGTGCCAGCAGTCCACATAGCGGGAACTCTCACAATGAGCAGTTCTTC. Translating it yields CASSPHSGNSHNEQFF.

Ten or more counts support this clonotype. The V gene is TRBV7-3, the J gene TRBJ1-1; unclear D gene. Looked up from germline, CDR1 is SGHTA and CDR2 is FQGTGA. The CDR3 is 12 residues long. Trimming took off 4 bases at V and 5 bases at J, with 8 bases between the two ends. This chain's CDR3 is CASSYEGTEAFF. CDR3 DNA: TGTGCCAGCAGCTACGAGGGTACTGAAGCTTTCTTT.

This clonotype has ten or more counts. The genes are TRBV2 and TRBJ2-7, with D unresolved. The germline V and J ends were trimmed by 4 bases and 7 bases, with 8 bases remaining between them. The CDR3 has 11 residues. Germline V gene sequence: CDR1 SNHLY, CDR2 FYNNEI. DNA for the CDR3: TGTGCCAGCAGTGTTGTCGGTGAGCAGTACTTC. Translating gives CASSVVGEQYF.

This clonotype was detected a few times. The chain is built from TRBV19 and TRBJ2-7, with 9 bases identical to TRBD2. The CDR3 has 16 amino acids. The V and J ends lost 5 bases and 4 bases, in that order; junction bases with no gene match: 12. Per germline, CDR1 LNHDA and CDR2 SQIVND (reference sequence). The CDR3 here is CASSGGIAGAIYEQYF. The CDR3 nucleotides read TGTGCCAGTAGTGGAGGAATAGCGGGAGCCATTTACGAGCAGTACTTC.